This entry describes one T cell receptor beta chain. This sample stems from a study of blood T cell repertoires in COVID-19. The length of the CDR3 is 14 residues. V dropped 1 base and J dropped 9 bases, with 14 bases sitting between them. Germline CDR1 reads SGHRS; CDR2 reads YFSETQ. TCRdb keeps only in-frame clones here, not all; method: immunoSEQ multiplex PCR. The sample lists about 280,000 clones; around 86% were seen once. The sequenced material came from peripheral blood. The chain recombines TRBV5-1 with TRBJ2-1, with D perhaps matching TRBD1 (5 bases). The sequence was obtained from a human donor in a cohort sampled during active COVID-19. The CDR3 spells CASSLRGTPPEQFF. The DNA of the CDR3 is TGCGCCAGCAGCTTGAGGGGAACTCCCCCTGAGCAGTTCTTC.